One sample yielded the 16 T cell receptor beta chains listed below, sequenced in a study of T cells in localized non-small cell lung cancer. The table came from immunoSEQ multiplex PCR; TCRdb's copy has only in-frame clones and leaves some out. This table holds 52,000 or so clones, around 86% found once. The starting material was peripheral blood, obtained before any cancer treatment. The source of these receptors is a male donor older than 55 with stage III squamous cell lung carcinoma.

This chain joins TRBV27 and TRBJ1-1; 7 nucleotides align to TRBD1. J was trimmed by 5 bases and V by 3 bases; bases with no gene match: 9. The CDR3 has 15 amino acids. Germline lookup yields CDR1 MNHEY and CDR2 SMNVEV (reference sequence). The CDR3 reads CASSFSAQGNTEAFF. The CDR3 region has the DNA TGTGCCAGCAGTTTTTCCGCACAGGGGAATACTGAAGCTTTCTTT.

V is TRBV30 and J is TRBJ2-5, with 14 bases matching TRBD2. The V gene's germline CDR1 is GTSNPN and CDR2 SVGIG (reference sequence). V lost 4 bases, J lost 4 bases, and 11 bases stayed unmatched. The CDR3 consists of 17 residues. CDR3 region: CAWTKGVGTSGRETQYF. DNA for the CDR3: TGTGCCTGGACAAAGGGTGTAGGGACTAGCGGGAGAGAGACCCAGTACTTC.

Turning to this clone: The sample has other DNA sequences that encode this CDR3 too. The rearrangement links TRBV4-3 to TRBJ2-4; no reliable D call. Germline V gene data show CDR1 as LGHNA and CDR2 as YSLEER. V was shortened by 0 bases and J by 0 bases, with 12 bases between the two germline ends. This CDR3 is 17 amino acids long. The chain's CDR3 is CASSQESTHLAKNIQYF. CDR3 in DNA: TGCGCCAGCAGCCAAGAATCAACACACTTAGCCAAAAACATTCAGTACTTC.

The rearrangement joins TRBV27 to TRBJ2-2; D uncertain. Trimming cost V 3 bases and J 3 bases, with 8 bases left between them. CDR1 and CDR2 (germline): MNHEY, SMNVEV (reference sequence). This CDR3 region has 14 residues. The CDR3 sequence is CASSFWVDTGELFF. In DNA, the CDR3 is TGTGCCAGCAGTTTTTGGGTTGACACCGGGGAGCTGTTTTTT.

This clone was recorded a few times. The chain employs TRBV10-3 and TRBJ1-6; D is possibly TRBD1 (5 bases). This CDR3 is built from 15 residues. CDR1 and CDR2 from the germline V gene are ENHRY and SYGVKD. Trimming removed 6 bases from V and 7 bases from J, with 16 bases in between. The chain's CDR3 is CAISPDGARNSPLHF. Here the CDR3 DNA reads TGTGCCATCAGCCCGGACGGGGCACGGAATTCACCCCTCCACTTT.

The rearrangement links TRBV5-1 to TRBJ2-3; D gene unclear. Germline V lookup: CDR1 SGHRS, CDR2 YFSETQ. The ends were cut back, 3 bases at V and 0 bases at J, with 11 bases in the middle. The CDR3 loop spans 15 amino acids. This CDR3 reads CASSSSTVSTDTQYF. The CDR3 nucleotides are TGCGCCAGCAGCTCTTCGACCGTGAGCACAGATACGCAGTATTTT.

This clone was seen a few times. V gene TRBV7-2 combines with J gene TRBJ2-3; 7 positions match TRBD2. J was trimmed by 5 bases and V by 5 bases; bases with no gene match: 7. The germline CDR1 and CDR2 sequences are SGHTA and FQGNSA. The CDR3 runs to 14 residues. This chain's CDR3 is CASSRGGVGDTQYF. CDR3 nucleotides: TGTGCCAGCAGCCGTGGGGGGGTCGGAGATACGCAGTATTTT.

The rearrangement uses TRBV4-2 and TRBJ2-2, with D tentatively TRBD1 (6 bases). V was pared by 0 bases and J by 6 bases, with 17 bases between. Germline CDR1 LGHNA, CDR2 YNFKEQ. The CDR3 consists of 17 residues. The chain's CDR3 is CASSQDPPQGWAGELFF. As DNA, the CDR3 is TGTGCCAGCAGCCAAGATCCCCCACAGGGATGGGCCGGGGAGCTGTTTTTT.

The chain recombines TRBV10-3 with TRBJ2-1, with 9 bases identical to TRBD2. The CDR3 totals 14 residues. The V segment lost 8 bases and the J segment 8 bases; nucleotides outside the gene matches: 10. From germline, CDR1 is ENHRY and CDR2 SYGVKD. DNA of the CDR3: TGTGCCATCGGTGTTGGCGGGGGGGCACATGAGCAGTTCTTC. This gives the protein CAIGVGGGAHEQFF.

The chain has TRBV19 and TRBJ1-1, with unresolved D. The V gene lost 0 bases and the J gene lost 4 bases, with 12 bases spanning the gap. Germline V gives CDR1 LNHDA, CDR2 SQIVND (reference sequence). The CDR3 extends over 15 amino acids. The CDR3 sequence is CASSIDPGLGTEAFF. For the CDR3, the DNA is TGTGCCAGTAGTATAGACCCCGGCCTCGGCACTGAAGCTTTCTTT.

This rearrangement joins TRBV6-5 to TRBJ1-1, with a tentative D call TRBD1 (5 bases). Germline V gives CDR1 MNHEY, CDR2 SVGAGI. The CDR3 consists of 13 residues. Trimming cost V 6 bases and J 1 base, with 9 bases left between them. The CDR3 DNA sequence: TGTGCCAGCAGCTTAAGGGGGAACACTGAAGCTTTCTTT. Translated: CASSLRGNTEAFF.

The gene calls are TRBV13 and TRBJ2-1; 9 nucleotides align to TRBD1. Per the germline V gene, CDR1 is PRHDT and CDR2 is FYEKMQ (reference sequence). V shed 5 bases, J shed 9 bases, and the junction held 5 bases outside the gene matches. The CDR3 is 13 residues long. DNA of the CDR3: TGTGCCAGCAGCCACGACAGGGGGATTGAGCAGTTCTTC. Translation: CASSHDRGIEQFF.

This clone came up once. The chain recombines TRBV18 with TRBJ1-5, with D perhaps TRBD1 (5 bases). Germline V gene lookup returns CDR1 KGHSH and CDR2 LQKENI. This CDR3 spans 13 amino acids. V shed 1 base and J shed 7 bases, with 8 bases lying between them. CDR3 region: CASSPRGDQPQHF. As DNA, the CDR3 is TGTGCCAGCTCACCACGGGGGGACCAGCCCCAGCATTTT.

The genes are TRBV2 and TRBJ2-4; D perhaps matches TRBD2 (7 bases). V lost 5 bases and J lost 0, with 14 bases in between. Germline-derived CDR1 and CDR2 are SNHLY and FYNNEI. The CDR3 has 16 residues. Written as DNA, the CDR3 is TGTGCCAGCAGTCCCCGGGGGGCTCTAGCCAAAAACATTCAGTACTTC. Translated: CASSPRGALAKNIQYF.

V is TRBV27 and J is TRBJ2-7, with 10 positions matching TRBD1. Germline V lookup: CDR1 MNHEY, CDR2 SMNVEV (reference sequence). V gave up 6 bases and J gave up 4 bases; unmatched junction bases: 3. The CDR3 extends over 13 amino acids. The CDR3 nucleotides read TGTGCCAGCAGGGACAGGGGGGGGTACGAGCAGTACTTC. This gives the protein CASRDRGGYEQYF.

This chain joins TRBV9 and TRBJ2-7; 7 nucleotides agree with TRBD1. The V gene's germline CDR1 is SGDLS and CDR2 YYNGEE. Trimming at V came to 1 base and at J to 3 bases, leaving 4 bases not matched to a gene. The CDR3 is 14 amino acids. The CDR3 coding sequence is TGTGCCAGCAGCGTAAGAGGGGACAGCTACGAGCAGTACTTC. This encodes CASSVRGDSYEQYF.